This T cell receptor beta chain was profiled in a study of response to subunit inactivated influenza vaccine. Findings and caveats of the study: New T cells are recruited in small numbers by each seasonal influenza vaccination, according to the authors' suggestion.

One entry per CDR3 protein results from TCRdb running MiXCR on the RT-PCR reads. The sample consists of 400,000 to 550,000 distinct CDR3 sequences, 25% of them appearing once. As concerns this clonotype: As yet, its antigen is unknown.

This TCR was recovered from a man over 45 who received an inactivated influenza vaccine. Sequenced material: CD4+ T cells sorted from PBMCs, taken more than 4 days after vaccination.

CDR3 sequence: CASSLAGTGNNQPQHF. CDR3 nucleotide sequence: TGTGCCAGCAGCTTAGCGGGGACGGGCAACAATCAGCCCCAGCATTTT. This chain uses TRBV7-2 with TRBJ1-5; D is perhaps TRBD1 (5 bases). CDR3 size: 16 residues. Germline CDR1 SGHTA, CDR2 FQGNSA. Trimming shortened V by 0 bases and J by 3 bases, and 12 bases separated the two germline ends.